Each of the 6 T cell receptor beta chains below was sequenced from the same sample in a study of vaccination and CD4 T cells after COVID-19. Their antigen targets remain unknown. Stated time point: late sampling 161 to 241 days after vaccination in three convalescent patients. The treatment was: roughly 10-day PBMC culture with coronavirus spike peptide pools or control peptides (ViraFEST assay). An Oncomine TCR Beta short-read assay was used to sequence the DNA from cultured CD4+ T cells. TCRdb called the PCR reads again in MiXCR, with one record for every CDR3 protein. The sample holds fewer than 25,000 distinct CDR3 sequences; roughly 40% are singletons and the top ten take over 3.5%. The material was CD4+ T cells from blood, cultured in vitro, obtained about 7 months after SARS-CoV-2 vaccination. These receptors originate from a human donor who had recovered from COVID-19.

J is TRBJ2-1 and V is TRBV20-1, with TRBD2 matching over 7 bases. The CDR3 sequence is 14 residues long. Germline V CDR1 and CDR2: DFQATT, SNEGSKA (reference sequence). With V trimmed by 1 base and J by 7 bases, 7 bases remained unmatched. The CDR3 protein is CSARGGRALNEQFF. The CDR3 DNA sequence: TGCAGTGCTAGAGGTGGGAGGGCTTTAAATGAGCAGTTCTTC.

This chain uses TRBV20-1 with TRBJ2-7, with 7 bases identical to TRBD2. The CDR3 has 13 residues. Germline CDR1 is DFQATT and CDR2 is SNEGSKA (reference sequence). With V trimmed by 3 bases and J by 0 bases, 2 bases remained unmatched. The CDR3: CSASRTSSYEQYF. As DNA, the CDR3 is TGCAGTGCTAGTAGGACTAGCTCCTACGAGCAGTACTTC.

To note about this clonotype: Its ends do not fully match the called genes, so a read error is possible. The V call is TRBV6-1, the J call TRBJ2-3; perhaps TRBD2 as D (5 bases). The CDR3 totals 12 residues. Germline V CDR1 and CDR2: MNHNS, SASEGT. For the CDR3, the DNA is TGTGCCAGCAATGAAGCGGCCGATACGCAGTATTTT. Translation: CASNEAADTQYF.

The chain uses TRBV10-3 and TRBJ2-3, with TRBD2 matching 13 bases. From germline, CDR1 is ENHRY and CDR2 SYGVKD. Trimming removed 6 bases from V and 2 bases from J; junction bases left unmatched: 5. This CDR3 is 16 amino acids long. For the CDR3, the DNA is TGTGCCATCAGGACGACTAGCGGGAGGCCCACAGATACGCAGTATTTT. It is translated as CAIRTTSGRPTDTQYF.

The chain links TRBV20-1 to TRBJ2-7; D ambiguous. The CDR3 totals 14 residues. The germline gives CDR1 DFQATT, CDR2 SNEGSKA (reference sequence). V was trimmed by 3 bases and J by 5 bases, leaving 17 bases between them. The CDR3 DNA follows: TGCAGTGCTAGTCCTCCCCCGACCATGGACGAGCAGTACTTC. Its protein is CSASPPPTMDEQYF.

This chain connects TRBV2 to TRBJ1-5, with D uncertain. The germline CDR1 and CDR2 sequences are SNHLY and FYNNEI. V shed 2 bases and J shed 9 bases, with 23 bases lying between them. The length of the CDR3 is 17 residues. In nucleotides, the CDR3 is TGTGCCAGCAGTGAATTAGTAAACAGTCGTGACATTAGGCCCCAGCATTTT. Translating it yields CASSELVNSRDIRPQHF.